One TCR beta chain is described in this entry. The source of the sample is a study of T-cell memory formation after mild COVID-19. Losses at the gene ends were 6 bases for V and 7 bases for J; bases not matched to a gene: 10. The CDR3 is 16 amino acids. Per germline, CDR1 KGHDR and CDR2 SFDVKD. MiXCR, applied by TCRdb to the 5' RACE reads, yields one record per CDR3 protein. The profile shows roughly 190,000 distinct CDR3 sequences, around 30% of them singletons. The V call is TRBV24-1, the J call TRBJ2-1, with 11 nucleotides matching TRBD2. The clonotype was recovered from an adult woman who had mild COVID-19 (a few samples of this study predate the infection). Cell type and time point are not known. Sequenced: PBMCs or a T cell subset sorted from them (not recorded which). The DNA for the CDR3 is TGTGCCACCAGTATGGCTCAGACTAGCGGGACAAATGAGCAGTTCTTC. Its translation: CATSMAQTSGTNEQFF.